This TCR beta chain derives from a study of CD8 T cells in ankylosing spondylitis. Notes on the study in general: Clones tied to disease were said to be significantly enriched in matched ankylosing spondylitis synovial fluid. Some motif variants had been reported before (in reactive arthritis synovial fluid and blood). Those disease-linked clones were CD8+; they were also relatively rare in peripheral blood.

There are many counts of this clonotype. Antigen specificity is unknown. Construction of TCR beta libraries was performed using quantitative 5'-RACE with molecular barcodes. TCRdb re-called the 5' RACE reads through MiXCR, storing one row per CDR3 protein. This table has about 360,000 distinct CDR3 sequences, 20% to 25% appearing once. Deletions cut 3 bases from V and 8 bases from J, with 7 bases between. The CDR3 is made up of 12 amino acids. Sequenced: blood, either unsorted or a sorted T cell fraction (not recorded which). This receptor was identified in a male donor with ankylosing spondylitis or in good health (not recorded which). The chain has TRBV12-3 or TRBV12-4 and TRBJ2-2; D not resolved. As DNA, the CDR3 is TGTGCCAGCAGTTTTCCGGCAGGGGAGCTGTTTTTT. It codes for CASSFPAGELFF.